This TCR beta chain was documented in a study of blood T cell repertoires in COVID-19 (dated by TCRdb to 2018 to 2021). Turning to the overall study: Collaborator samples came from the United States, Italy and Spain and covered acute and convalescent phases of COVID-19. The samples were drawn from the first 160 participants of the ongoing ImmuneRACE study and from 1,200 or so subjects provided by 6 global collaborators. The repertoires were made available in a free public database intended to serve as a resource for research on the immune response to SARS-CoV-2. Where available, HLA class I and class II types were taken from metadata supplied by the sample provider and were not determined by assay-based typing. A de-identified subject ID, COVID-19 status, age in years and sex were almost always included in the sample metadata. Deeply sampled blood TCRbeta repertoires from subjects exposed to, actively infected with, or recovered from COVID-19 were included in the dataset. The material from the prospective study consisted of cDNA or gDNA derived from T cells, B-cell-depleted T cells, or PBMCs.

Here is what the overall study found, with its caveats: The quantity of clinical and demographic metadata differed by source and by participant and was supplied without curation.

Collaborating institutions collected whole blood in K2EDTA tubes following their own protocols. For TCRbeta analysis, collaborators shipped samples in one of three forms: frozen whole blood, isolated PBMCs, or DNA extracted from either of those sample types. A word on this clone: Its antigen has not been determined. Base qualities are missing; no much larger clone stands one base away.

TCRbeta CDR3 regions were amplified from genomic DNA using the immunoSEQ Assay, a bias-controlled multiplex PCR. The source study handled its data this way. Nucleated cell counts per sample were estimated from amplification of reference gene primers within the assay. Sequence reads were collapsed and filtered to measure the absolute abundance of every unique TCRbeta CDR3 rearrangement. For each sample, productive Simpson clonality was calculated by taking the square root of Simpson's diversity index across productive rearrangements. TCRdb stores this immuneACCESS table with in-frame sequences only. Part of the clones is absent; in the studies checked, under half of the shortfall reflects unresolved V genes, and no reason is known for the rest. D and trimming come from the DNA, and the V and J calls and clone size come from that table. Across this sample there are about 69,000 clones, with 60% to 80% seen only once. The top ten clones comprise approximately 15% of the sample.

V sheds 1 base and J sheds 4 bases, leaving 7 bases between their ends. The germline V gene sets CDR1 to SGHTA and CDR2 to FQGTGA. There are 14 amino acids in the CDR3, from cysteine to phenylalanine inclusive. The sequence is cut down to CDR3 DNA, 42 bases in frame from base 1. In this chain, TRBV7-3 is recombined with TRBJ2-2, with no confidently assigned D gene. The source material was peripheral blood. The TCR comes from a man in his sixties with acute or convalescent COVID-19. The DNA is TGTGCCAGCAGCTTAAGCGCCACCACCGGGGAGCTGTTTTTT. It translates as CASSLSATTGELFF.